Following are 15 T cell receptor beta chains from one sample sequenced in a study of tumor T cells in aggressive B-cell lymphoma. This table comes from immunoSEQ multiplex PCR, and its TCRdb copy is limited to in-frame clones, with some not included. Among some 110 clones, under 85% were seen once, and the ten largest hold about a quarter. Source material: tumor tissue. These TCRs come from an adult with diffuse large B cell lymphoma.

This sequence joins TRBV6-5 and TRBJ1-1, with a weak D call TRBD1 (5 bases). The V end was cut by 6 bases, the J end by 4 bases, with 9 bases between. Per germline, CDR1 MNHEY and CDR2 SVGAGI. This CDR3 contains 12 residues. CDR3 protein: CASSHRGTEAFF. The CDR3 region has the DNA TGTGCCAGCAGCCATAGGGGCACTGAAGCTTTCTTT.

V is TRBV7-6 and J is TRBJ1-3; D call uncertain. Per germline, CDR1 SGHVS and CDR2 FNYEAQ. This CDR3 has 14 residues. V was clipped by 2 bases and J by 8 bases, with 13 bases between them. CDR3 amino acids: CASSLTLGGDTIYF. The CDR3, as DNA: TGTGCCAGCAGCTTAACTCTAGGCGGTGACACCATATATTTT.

This chain connects TRBV28 to TRBJ1-2, with D uncertain. Germline lookup yields CDR1 MDHEN and CDR2 SYDVKM. The CDR3 sequence is 13 residues long. V was trimmed by 0 bases and J by 3 bases, leaving 5 bases between them. CDR3 in amino acids: CASSLWGDYGYTF. CDR3 sequence (DNA): TGTGCCAGCAGTTTATGGGGAGACTATGGCTACACCTTC.

This clone was counted a few times. The rearrangement links TRBV23-1 to TRBJ2-1, with 8 nucleotides matching TRBD2. TRBV23-1 is labeled an ORF, and its function is uncertain. V dropped 6 bases and J dropped 6; count of bases not matched to a gene: 10. CDR3 length: 15 residues. The CDR3 protein is CASRHGLAPLNEQFF. The CDR3 nucleotides are TGCGCCAGCAGACACGGACTAGCCCCCCTCAATGAGCAGTTCTTC.

The chain carries TRBV27 and TRBJ1-4; no clear D gene. The CDR3 extends over 15 amino acids. Trimming took 2 bases from V and 8 from J, leaving 15 bases between them. Per germline, CDR1 MNHEY and CDR2 SMNVEV (reference sequence). The CDR3 loop reads CASSLAGRYAEKLFF. As DNA, the CDR3 is TGTGCCAGCAGTTTAGCGGGGAGGTACGCGGAAAAACTGTTTTTT.

V is TRBV15 and J is TRBJ2-3, with TRBD2 matching over 7 bases. In germline, CDR1 is LNHNV, CDR2 YYDKDF (reference sequence). CDR3 length equals 18 residues. Losses at the gene ends were 0 bases for V and 2 bases for J; bases not matched to a gene: 11. CDR3 bases: TGTGCCACCAGCAGAGATCACGGCCCGGGACTACACACAGATACGCAGTATTTT. It yields the protein CATSRDHGPGLHTDTQYF.

This clone was seen a single time. The chain is built from TRBV6-4 and TRBJ2-1; 14 bases are a match to TRBD2. The length of the CDR3 is 15 residues. V lost 6 bases to trimming and J lost 7 bases; unmatched junction nucleotides: 5. Germline CDR1 reads MRHNA; CDR2 reads SNTAGT. The DNA of the CDR3 is TGTGCCAGCAGCGCCCGGACTAGCGGGAGGAATGAGCAGTTCTTC. Translation gives CASSARTSGRNEQFF.

This chain connects TRBV6-5 to TRBJ1-5; 7 nucleotides line up with TRBD1. Germline CDR1 is MNHEY and CDR2 is SVGAGI. This CDR3 region has 14 residues. J lost 5 bases, V lost 6 bases, and 7 bases had no gene match. The CDR3 loop reads CASREGQFDQPQHF. In DNA form, the CDR3 reads TGTGCCAGCAGAGAGGGACAGTTCGATCAGCCCCAGCATTTT.

The chain is built from TRBV13 and TRBJ2-7; TRBD2 aligns across 7 bases. The CDR3 runs to 14 residues. CDR1 PRHDT and CDR2 FYEKMQ come from the germline V gene (reference sequence). With 5 bases clipped from V and 3 bases from J, the junction kept 7 bases outside the gene matches. DNA for the CDR3: TGTGCCAGCAGCACCCGGGGGGTACACTACGAGCAGTACTTC. Translating it yields CASSTRGVHYEQYF.

This clone showed up just once. V gene TRBV7-9 combines with J gene TRBJ2-1; 12 positions agree with TRBD2. This CDR3 spans 19 amino acids. Trimming removed 4 bases from V and 2 bases from J; junction bases left unmatched: 12. Germline V gene lookup returns CDR1 SEHNR and CDR2 FQNEAQ (reference sequence). CDR3 nucleotides: TGTGCCAGCAGCTCTTTTGGACTAGCGGGGCTTGTAGCCTACAATGAGCAGTTCTTC. This encodes CASSSFGLAGLVAYNEQFF.

In this sample, this clone turned up a few times. The chain couples TRBV4-3 to TRBJ2-1; TRBD2 agrees at 10 bases. The CDR3 extends over 16 amino acids. V was pared by 0 bases and J by 4 bases, with 3 bases of the junction left unmatched. Germline V gene lookup returns CDR1 LGHNA and CDR2 YSLEER. The CDR3 DNA sequence: TGCGCCAGCAGCCAAGACAGGACTAGCGGTTACAATGAGCAGTTCTTC. Translated, it gives CASSQDRTSGYNEQFF.

The CDR3 sequence is CASSFGTSYGYTF. The CDR3 region has the DNA TGTGCCAGTAGCTTCGGGACAAGCTATGGCTACACCTTC. The rearrangement links TRBV19 to TRBJ1-2; D is possibly TRBD1 (6 bases). Looked up from germline, CDR1 is LNHDA and CDR2 is SQIVND (reference sequence). V was trimmed by 6 bases and J by 4 bases, leaving 12 bases between them. The CDR3 has 13 amino acids.

The chain joins TRBV4-3 to TRBJ2-1, with a weak D call TRBD2 (5 bases). Looked up from germline, CDR1 is LGHNA and CDR2 is YSLEER. Trimming took off 0 bases at V and 5 bases at J, with 11 bases between the two ends. This CDR3 has 15 amino acids. The CDR3 sequence: CASSQDPSGNNEQFF. The CDR3 DNA sequence: TGCGCCAGCAGCCAAGACCCGAGCGGAAACAATGAGCAGTTCTTC.

The rearrangement joins TRBV5-8 to TRBJ2-1, with TRBD1 matching 7 bases. The V segment lost 5 bases and the J segment 8 bases; nucleotides outside the gene matches: 16. The CDR3 is 16 amino acids. Germline CDR1 reads SGHTS; CDR2 reads YDEGEE. DNA for the CDR3: TGTGCCAGCAGTCTTACTATGTACAGGGGAGAGCATGAGCAGTTCTTC. Protein sequence: CASSLTMYRGEHEQFF.

This chain links TRBV6-6 with TRBJ2-7; TRBD2 matches 9 bases. The J segment lost 5 bases and the V segment lost 6 bases, leaving 8 bases of the junction unmatched. Germline V lookup: CDR1 MNHNY, CDR2 SVGAGI (reference sequence). This CDR3 comprises 14 residues. The CDR3 bases are TGTGCCAGCAGCGCGGGAGGGCCTTATGACGAGCAGTACTTC. It encodes CASSAGGPYDEQYF.